Shown below are 15 T cell receptor beta chains from a single sample sequenced in a study of OX40 agonist ivuxolimab in advanced cancers. The library was generated by the immunoSEQ multiplex PCR assay. The clones in this table, taken by TCRdb from immuneACCESS, are in-frame only. Not every clone is retained; where verified, under half of the shortfall comes from an unresolved V gene, and the cause of the rest is unknown. For this sample the table gives 85,000 to 100,000 clones, of which approximately 85% were detected only once. Of the sample, around 4% falls within the top ten clones. The starting material was CD4+ or CD8+ T cells sorted from blood, obtained in a trial of the OX40 agonist ivuxolimab. These receptors were collected from an adult with an advanced solid tumor such as melanoma, head and neck, liver or kidney cancer.

Comments on this clone: A read error may produce the germline difference seen at one junction end. This chain connects TRBV5-1 to TRBJ2-7, with D perhaps matching TRBD1 or TRBD2 (5 bases each). Looked up from germline, CDR1 is SGHRS and CDR2 is YFSETQ. The CDR3 sequence is 13 residues long. DNA of the CDR3: TGCGCCAGCAGATTGGACTTACAGGAGAGTGAGTACTTC. It yields the protein CASRLDLQESEYF.

This chain links TRBV30 with TRBJ2-5; D unresolved. Deletions cut 0 bases from V and 5 bases from J, with 22 bases between. CDR3 length: 17 amino acids. CDR1 and CDR2 (germline): GTSNPN, SVGIG (reference sequence). DNA of the CDR3: TGTGCCTGGAGTGTACTTTCGTCCCGGATCCCAACGGAGACCCAGTACTTC. Translating gives CAWSVLSSRIPTETQYF.

The chain is built from TRBV4-3 and TRBJ2-3; D gene ambiguous. CDR1 is LGHNA, CDR2 YSLEER, per germline. This CDR3 is built from 13 residues. The ends were cut back, 0 bases at V and 2 bases at J, with 3 bases in the middle. CDR3 sequence: CASSQDFTDTQYF. The CDR3 DNA sequence: TGCGCCAGCAGCCAAGATTTCACAGATACGCAGTATTTT.

The rearrangement links TRBV6-1 to TRBJ2-2, with a weak D call TRBD1 (6 bases). Between the trimmed V and J ends, which lost 3 bases and 6 bases, there was a span of 11 bases. Looked up from germline, CDR1 is MNHNS and CDR2 is SASEGT. This CDR3 comprises 14 residues. CDR3 in DNA: TGTGCCAGCAGTGAGGCAGGGGTCCCCGGGGAGCTGTTTTTT. This encodes CASSEAGVPGELFF.

The chain links TRBV9 to TRBJ2-2; D is possibly TRBD2 (5 bases). The CDR3 is 13 residues long. Germline CDR1 reads SGDLS; CDR2 reads YYNGEE. Deletions cut 6 bases from V and 3 bases from J, with 9 bases between. The CDR3 nucleotides are TGTGCCAGCACCACTAGTTACACCGGGGAGCTGTTTTTT. Encoded protein: CASTTSYTGELFF.

V usage is TRBV9 and J usage is TRBJ2-1; 9 bases are shared with TRBD1. The CDR3 contains 15 residues. Germline V CDR1 and CDR2: SGDLS, YYNGEE. J was trimmed by 8 bases and V by 0 bases; bases with no gene match: 6. The CDR3 region has the DNA TGTGCCAGCAGCGTAGCGGGGACAGGGATTCATGAGCAGTTCTTC. Translation gives CASSVAGTGIHEQFF.

DNA for the CDR3: TGTGCCAGCGGTAGAAGGGGCGAGACCCAGTACTTC. It encodes CASGRRGETQYF. The chain recombines TRBV25-1 with TRBJ2-5; D might be TRBD1 (5 bases). Deletions cut 8 bases from V and 5 bases from J, with 12 bases between. Looked up from germline, CDR1 is MGHDK and CDR2 is SYGVNS. The CDR3 covers 12 residues.

The chain has TRBV7-3 and TRBJ2-7; the match to TRBD1 covers 8 bases. With V trimmed by 2 bases and J by 3 bases, 9 bases remained unmatched. Germline V gene lookup returns CDR1 SGHTA and CDR2 FQGTGA. CDR3 size: 16 residues. This CDR3 is CASSLGPRQGYYEQYF. The CDR3 region has the DNA TGTGCCAGCAGCTTAGGGCCCCGACAGGGGTACTACGAGCAGTACTTC.

This clone was counted once. The rearrangement links TRBV6-1 to TRBJ2-1, with 7 bases matching TRBD2. The length of the CDR3 is 12 residues. V was clipped by 8 bases and J by 8 bases; unmatched bases: 6. The germline V gene has CDR1 MNHNS and CDR2 SASEGT. As DNA, the CDR3 is TGTGCCAGCGGGAGGGCCATGTATGAGCAGTTCTTC. Translating gives CASGRAMYEQFF.

The chain has TRBV28 and TRBJ2-2; 7 nucleotides match TRBD2. Germline V gene data show CDR1 as MDHEN and CDR2 as SYDVKM. Trimming at V came to 0 bases and at J to 1 base, leaving 5 bases not matched to a gene. CDR3 size: 17 residues. CDR3 protein: CASSLWSSGLNTGELFF. The CDR3 bases are TGTGCCAGCAGTTTATGGTCTAGCGGCCTGAACACCGGGGAGCTGTTTTTT.

The genes are TRBV4-1 and TRBJ2-4; TRBD2 agrees at 9 bases. Germline CDR1 and CDR2: MGHRA and YSYEKL. This CDR3 is built from 17 residues. The junction had 10 bases not matched to a gene; V was cut back by 2 bases and J by 5 bases. The CDR3 protein is CASSQPYSGRRQNIQYF. DNA for the CDR3: TGCGCCAGCAGCCAACCCTACAGCGGGAGGAGACAAAACATTCAGTACTTC.

CDR3 sequence reads: CASSVGPGEGNTIYF. CDR3 in DNA: TGTGCCAGCAGTGTGGGACCTGGGGAAGGAAACACCATATATTTT. The V gene is TRBV25-1, the J gene TRBJ1-3, with D possibly matching TRBD1 (5 bases). The V gene's germline CDR1 is MGHDK and CDR2 SYGVNS. The CDR3 is 15 amino acids. The V gene lost 4 bases and the J gene lost 4 bases, with 14 bases spanning the gap. Together with reference TRBV25-1 and TRBJ1-3, the CDR3 gives the full variable domain: EADIYQTPRYLVIGTGKKITLECSQTMGHDKMYWYQQDPGMELHLIHYSYGVNSTEKGDLSSESTVSRIRTEHFPLTLESARPSHTSQYLCASSVGPGEGNTIYFGEGSWLTVV.

The J gene is TRBJ2-1, the V gene TRBV29-1, with 8 bases lining up with TRBD2. Germline V gene data show CDR1 as SQVTM and CDR2 as ANQGSEA. This CDR3 has 14 amino acids. J gave up 0 bases and V 7 bases, and 5 bases lay outside the gene matches. DNA of the CDR3: TGCAGCGCCTTAGCGGGGAGCTCCTACAATGAGCAGTTCTTC. Translating gives CSALAGSSYNEQFF.

V usage is TRBV5-6 and J usage is TRBJ2-7, with D perhaps assigned TRBD1 or TRBD2 (5 bases each). Trimming removed 4 bases from V and 3 bases from J, with 14 bases in between. Germline lookup yields CDR1 SGHDT and CDR2 YYEEEE. This CDR3 spans 14 amino acids. Written as DNA, the CDR3 is TGTGCCAGCAGCAGCTCGGGACCCGGCTACGAGCAGTACTTC. Its protein is CASSSSGPGYEQYF.

The V gene is TRBV5-1, the J gene TRBJ2-5; 7 bases are a match to TRBD2. The J segment lost 1 base and the V segment lost 0 bases, leaving 3 bases of the junction unmatched. The CDR3 contains 15 residues. CDR1 and CDR2 from the germline V gene are SGHRS and YFSETQ. CDR3 nucleotide sequence: TGCGCCAGCAGCTTGGTGGTAGCGGGCCAAGAGACCCAGTACTTC. The encoded protein is CASSLVVAGQETQYF.